The clone carrying this TCR beta chain was seen only a few times. Its matching antigen is unknown. The V gene's germline CDR1 is MNHNS and CDR2 SASEGT. With 6 bases clipped from V and 6 bases from J, the junction kept 8 bases outside the gene matches. The CDR3 loop spans 14 amino acids. Amplification of TCR alpha and beta CDR3 regions from RNA used iRepertoire nested multiplex PCR. Tissue mRNA or PBMC total RNA, roughly 85-450 ng, went into one-step reverse transcription and amplification. MiXCR, applied by TCRdb to the multiplex PCR reads, yields one record per CDR3 protein. The sample has around 130,000 distinct CDR3 sequences, 24% seen once; the top ten hold 27%. The record originates from a study of glioma-infiltrating T cells. Whole-study findings and limits: Tissue-blood divergence was below expectation in non-neoplastic patients, above in gliomas. Tissue and blood shared very few CDR3 sequences.

The V call is TRBV6-1, the J call TRBJ1-5, with 7 bases aligning to TRBD1. This clonotype was obtained from a human donor with low-grade glioma or glioblastoma, undergoing nonglioma brain surgery, or in good health (not recorded which). The sequenced sample consisted of glioma tissue, nonneoplastic brain tissue, or PBMCs (not recorded which). CDR3 loop: CASSRNRGGQPQHF. As DNA, the CDR3 is TGTGCCAGCAGCCGCAACAGGGGCGGTCAGCCCCAGCATTTT.